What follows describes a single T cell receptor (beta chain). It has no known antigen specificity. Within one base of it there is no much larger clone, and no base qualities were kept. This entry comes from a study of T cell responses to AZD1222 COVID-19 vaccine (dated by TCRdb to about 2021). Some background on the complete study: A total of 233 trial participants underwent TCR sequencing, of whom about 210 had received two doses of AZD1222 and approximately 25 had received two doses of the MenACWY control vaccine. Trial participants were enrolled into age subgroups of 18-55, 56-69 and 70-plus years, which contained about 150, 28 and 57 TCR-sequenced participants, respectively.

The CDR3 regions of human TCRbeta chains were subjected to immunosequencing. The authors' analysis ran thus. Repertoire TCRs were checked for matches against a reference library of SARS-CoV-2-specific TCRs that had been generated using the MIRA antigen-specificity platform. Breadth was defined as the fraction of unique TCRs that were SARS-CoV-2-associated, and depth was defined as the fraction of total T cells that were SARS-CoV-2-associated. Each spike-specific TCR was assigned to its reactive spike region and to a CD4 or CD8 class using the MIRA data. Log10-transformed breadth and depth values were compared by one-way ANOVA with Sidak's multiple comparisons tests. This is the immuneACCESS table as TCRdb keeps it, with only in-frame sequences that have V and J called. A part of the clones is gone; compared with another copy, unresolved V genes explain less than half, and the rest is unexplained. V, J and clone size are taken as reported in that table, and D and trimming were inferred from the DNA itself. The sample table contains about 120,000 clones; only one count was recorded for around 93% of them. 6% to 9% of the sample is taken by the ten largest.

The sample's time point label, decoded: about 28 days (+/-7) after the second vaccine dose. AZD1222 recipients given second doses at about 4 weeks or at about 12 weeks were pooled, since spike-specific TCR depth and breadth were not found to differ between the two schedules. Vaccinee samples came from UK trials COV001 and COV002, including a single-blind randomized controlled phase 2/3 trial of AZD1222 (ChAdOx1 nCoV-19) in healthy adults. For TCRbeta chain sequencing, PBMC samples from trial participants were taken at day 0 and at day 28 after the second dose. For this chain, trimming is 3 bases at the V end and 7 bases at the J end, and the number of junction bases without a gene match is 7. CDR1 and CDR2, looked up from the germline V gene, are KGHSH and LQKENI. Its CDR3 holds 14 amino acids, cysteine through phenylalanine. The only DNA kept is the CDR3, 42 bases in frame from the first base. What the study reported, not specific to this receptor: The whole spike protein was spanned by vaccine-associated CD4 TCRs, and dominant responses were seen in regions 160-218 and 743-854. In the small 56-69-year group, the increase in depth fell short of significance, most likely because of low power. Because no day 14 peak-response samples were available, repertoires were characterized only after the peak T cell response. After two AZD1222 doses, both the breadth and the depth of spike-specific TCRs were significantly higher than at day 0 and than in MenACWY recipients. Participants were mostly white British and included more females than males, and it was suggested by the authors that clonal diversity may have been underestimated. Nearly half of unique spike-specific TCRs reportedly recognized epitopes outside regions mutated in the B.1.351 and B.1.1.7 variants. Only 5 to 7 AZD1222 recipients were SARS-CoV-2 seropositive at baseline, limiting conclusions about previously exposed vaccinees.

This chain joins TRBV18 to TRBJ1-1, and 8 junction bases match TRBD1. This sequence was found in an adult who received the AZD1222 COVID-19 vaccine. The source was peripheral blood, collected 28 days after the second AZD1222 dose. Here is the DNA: TGTGCCAGCTCACCCAGACAGGGGACGAATGAAGCTTTCTTT. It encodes CASSPRQGTNEAFF. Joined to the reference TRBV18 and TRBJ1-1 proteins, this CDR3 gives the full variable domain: NAGVMQNPRHLVRRRGQEARLRCSPMKGHSHVYWYRQLPEEGLKFMVYLQKENIIDESGMPKERFSAEFPKEGPSILRIQQVVRGDSAAYFCASSPRQGTNEAFFGQGTRLTVV.